These 13 T cell receptor beta chains came from one sample sequenced in a study of Ad26.COV2.S vaccination and SARS-CoV-2 variants. Assay: immunoSEQ multiplex PCR; the TCRdb copy retains only in-frame clones and omits some. The sample holds 500,000 or so clones, 85% to 90% seen once. Regarding treatment: over 15 received Ad26.COV2.S at low or high dose, single or two shots; a few received placebo; per-sample allocation not given. Sampling occurred on day 63 after the first vaccine or placebo injection. Sample: peripheral blood, taken in a trial of Ad26.COV2.S vaccine versus placebo. These receptors came from a person between 18 and 65 years old who received the Ad26.COV2.S COVID-19 vaccine or a placebo.

This chain uses TRBV6-5 with TRBJ2-3; tentatively, D is TRBD1 (5 bases). Germline V gene sequence: CDR1 MNHEY, CDR2 SVGAGI. CDR3 length: 14 residues. V was clipped by 7 bases and J by 7 bases, with 18 bases between them. The DNA of the CDR3 is TGTGCCAGCACCGACCTGGGGCTGCCTTATACGCAGTATTTT. Translation gives CASTDLGLPYTQYF.

The chain has TRBV11-2 and TRBJ2-7; no clear D. With 5 bases removed from V and 3 bases from J, the gap between germline ends came to 11 bases. The CDR3 length is 13 residues. Per germline, CDR1 SGHAT and CDR2 FQNNGV. As DNA, the CDR3 is TGTGCCAGCAGCCGCGACTGGAGCTACGAGCAGTACGTC. Translated, it gives CASSRDWSYEQYV.

CDR3: CASSWGGQGAYEQYF. The CDR3 DNA is TGTGCCAGCAGCTGGGGGGGACAGGGTGCCTACGAGCAGTACTTC. The chain employs TRBV5-4 and TRBJ2-7; 9 bases fit TRBD1. Germline V gene sequence: CDR1 SGHNT, CDR2 YYREEE (reference sequence). The ends lost 3 bases at V and 2 bases at J; junction bases unmatched: 6. The CDR3 is 15 residues long. Based on the CDR3 plus reference TRBV5-4 and TRBJ2-7, the full variable domain is ETGVTQSPTHLIKTRGQQVTLRCSSQSGHNTVSWYQQALGQGPQFIFQYYREEENGRGNFPPRFSGLQFPNYSSELNVNALELDDSALYLCASSWGGQGAYEQYFGPGTRLTVT.

The chain is built from TRBV18 and TRBJ1-2; 8 bases map to TRBD1. The CDR3 has 15 residues. CDR1 KGHSH and CDR2 LQKENI come from the germline V gene. J lost 5 bases, V lost 3 bases, and 8 bases had no gene match. CDR3 coding DNA: TGTGCCAGCTCACCTGGACAGGGCGGTTCGTATGGCTACACCTTC. It yields the protein CASSPGQGGSYGYTF.

The chain uses TRBV5-1 and TRBJ2-7; D is unclear. The CDR3 length is 13 residues. CDR1 and CDR2 from the germline V gene are SGHRS and YFSETQ. The V and J ends lost 0 bases and 2 bases respectively, with 6 bases between them. The CDR3 spells CASSLVVPYEQYF. The CDR3, as DNA: TGCGCCAGCAGCTTGGTTGTTCCCTACGAGCAGTACTTC.

About this clone itself: This same CDR3 is encoded by further DNA sequences in the sample. This sequence joins TRBV9 and TRBJ2-3; tentative D call: TRBD2 (6 bases). The germline V gene has CDR1 SGDLS and CDR2 YYNGEE. This CDR3 contains 15 residues. The V gene lost 0 bases and the J gene lost 2 bases, with 10 bases spanning the gap. CDR3 protein: CASSVVAGTTDTQYF. CDR3 coding DNA: TGTGCCAGCAGCGTAGTCGCGGGGACCACAGATACGCAGTATTTT. The full variable domain, rest sourced from reference TRBV9 and TRBJ2-3, is DSGVTQTPKHLITATGQRVTLRCSPRSGDLSVYWYQQSLDQGLQFLIQYYNGEERAKGNILERFSAQQFPDLHSELNLSSLELGDSALYFCASSVVAGTTDTQYFGPGTRLTVL.

This clone occurred a few times. V is TRBV2 and J is TRBJ1-6; D perhaps matches TRBD1 (5 bases). In germline, CDR1 is SNHLY, CDR2 FYNNEI. The CDR3 runs 13 residues. V lost 0 bases to trimming and J lost 17 bases, with 14 bases between them. The CDR3 spells CASSEADLIRVHF. The DNA of the CDR3 is TGTGCCAGCAGTGAAGCGGACCTAATCAGGGTCCACTTT.

A remark on this clone: This same CDR3 is encoded by further DNA sequences in the sample. This chain links TRBV12-3 or TRBV12-4 with TRBJ1-1; D gene unclear. The germline V and J ends were trimmed by 1 base and 3 bases, with 6 bases remaining between them. The CDR3 spans 13 residues. CDR3 coding DNA: TGTGCCAGCAGTTTAGGGCAGTACACTGAAGCTTTCTTT. It specifies CASSLGQYTEAFF.

Regarding this clone: The same CDR3 can be traced to other DNA sequences in this sample. The V call is TRBV9, the J call TRBJ1-1; D gene uncertain. V lost 0 bases to trimming and J lost 1 base, with 4 bases between them. CDR3 length: 13 residues. CDR1 and CDR2 (germline): SGDLS, YYNGEE. This chain's CDR3 is CASSVGRNTEAFF. The CDR3 DNA reads TGTGCCAGCAGCGTAGGGCGGAACACTGAAGCTTTCTTT.

V and J are TRBV6-2 or TRBV6-3 and TRBJ1-1; D is undetermined. Germline CDR1 reads MNHEY; CDR2 reads SVGEGT. Trimming left V 0 bases short and J 1 base short, with 15 bases between. This CDR3 comprises 17 residues. The DNA of the CDR3 is TGTGCCAGCAGTTACTCGAAGCGCCGGTATCAGAACACTGAAGCTTTCTTT. Amino acid sequence: CASSYSKRRYQNTEAFF.

The J gene is TRBJ2-1, the V gene TRBV7-2; 11 nucleotides match TRBD2. CDR1 SGHTA and CDR2 FQGNSA come from the germline V gene. The CDR3 has 14 residues. V dropped 9 bases and J dropped 4; count of bases not matched to a gene: 5. CDR3 coding DNA: TGTGCCAGTCAACTAGCGGGGGAGTACAATGAGCAGTTCTTC. It codes for CASQLAGEYNEQFF.

This clone was seen once. The V and J genes are TRBV5-1 and TRBJ2-3; no clear D gene. Trimming pared 5 bases from V and 0 bases from J, leaving 7 bases between. Looked up from germline, CDR1 is SGHRS and CDR2 is YFSETQ. This CDR3 region has 13 residues. The CDR3 DNA sequence: TGCGCCAGCAGGTATACTAGCACAGATACGCAGTATTTT. Encoded protein: CASRYTSTDTQYF.

The V gene is TRBV10-3, the J gene TRBJ2-2; 8 bases align to TRBD1. The CDR3 loop spans 14 amino acids. The V gene's germline CDR1 is ENHRY and CDR2 SYGVKD. Losses at the gene ends were 7 bases for V and 6 bases for J; bases not matched to a gene: 7. The CDR3 loop is CAINSGGAAGELFF. For the CDR3, the DNA is TGTGCCATCAATTCAGGGGGCGCCGCCGGGGAGCTGTTTTTT.